The clone carrying this TCR beta chain was seen a handful of times. Antigen: not known. These data belong to a study of post-analysis software for immune sequencing data. About the research overall: Patients had relapsing-remitting, secondary progressive or progressive-relapsing multiple sclerosis; some lacked subtype. Whole-study findings and limits: Clustering by F measure revealed strong co-clustering among samples prepared together in one batch. Four to six TRBV segments were significantly more frequent in patients than in controls. TRBV5-6, TRBV5-1 and TRBV20-1 were among these segments.

Researchers reported that TCR beta cDNA libraries carried unique molecular identifiers. TCRdb redid the calling of the PCR reads with MiXCR, one entry per CDR3 protein. The data hold about 460,000 distinct CDR3 sequences, with less than 45% observed a single time. The CDR3 is 12 residues long. In germline, CDR1 is SGHTA, CDR2 FQGNSA. V was shortened by 6 bases and J by 4 bases, with 9 bases between the two germline ends. Material: blood. The rearrangement uses TRBV7-2 and TRBJ2-5; D is undetermined. The receptor comes from a girl between 5 and 17 years old with multiple sclerosis. CDR3 nucleotide sequence: TGTGCCAGCAGGCAGGCGATAGAGACCCAGTACTTC. This codes for CASRQAIETQYF.